This T cell receptor (beta chain) was profiled in a study of blood T cell repertoires in COVID-19. Whole-study context: The analysed material was cDNA or gDNA that came from T cells, B-cell-depleted T cells, or PBMCs.

CDR1 is SGHRS and CDR2 is YFSETQ in the germline V gene. J lost 6 bases, V lost 1 base, and 10 bases had no gene match. The CDR3 is 16 amino acids. Only in-frame clones appear in the TCRdb table, and some are missing; sequencing was by immunoSEQ multiplex PCR. Among 140,000 or so clones listed, 84% were seen once. V is TRBV5-1 and J is TRBJ2-1, with 7 bases fitting TRBD2. The TCR was taken from a human donor in a cohort sampled during active COVID-19. Material: peripheral blood. The CDR3 is CASSLLRRGSGNEQFF. The CDR3, as DNA: TGCGCCAGCAGCTTGTTACGGCGGGGGTCGGGCAATGAGCAGTTCTTC.